The clone carrying this T cell receptor beta chain was seen a few times. The antigen remains undetermined. Data came from immunoSEQ multiplex PCR; TCRdb stores just in-frame clones and leaves some out. The data show about 20,000 clones, around 86% seen once. This sample is part of a study of T cells in localized non-small cell lung cancer. V gave up 3 bases and J gave up 9 bases; unmatched junction bases: 5. The germline gives CDR1 SQVTM, CDR2 ANQGSEA. This CDR3 region has 13 residues. The study's findings and limits: Prolonged overall survival went with higher T cell density in the blood. The greatest T cell clonality was found in uninvolved adjacent lung (higher than in tumor).

The specimen was PBMCs, collected before any cancer treatment. The receptor's source is a man between 40 and 70 years old with stage II squamous cell lung carcinoma. This chain links TRBV29-1 with TRBJ2-1; 10 nucleotides agree with TRBD2. Here the CDR3 DNA reads TGCAGCGTTGACTCTAGCGGGAGAACTGAGCAGTTCTTC. The encoded protein is CSVDSSGRTEQFF.